The T cell receptor beta chain under discussion was sequenced for a study of T cells in Graves' hyperthyroidism and ophthalmopathy (dated by TCRdb to about 2019). At the level of the whole study: Peripheral blood samples were taken at initial diagnosis, before any treatment was given. To identify distinguishing TCR V-J signatures, a discovery cohort of 95 to 100 patients was used, comprising 43 with Graves' ophthalmopathy and 57 with stable Graves' hyperthyroidism. Whether ophthalmopathy could be predicted prospectively was tested in an independent validation cohort made up of under 20 hyperthyroidism patients plus 17 patients who later progressed to ophthalmopathy. For training and testing, the 100 or so patients in the discovery cohort were randomly divided in a 7:3 ratio. The study also compared thyroid tissue and blood T-cell repertoires from a handful of Graves' hyperthyroidism patients. After blood sampling, hyperthyroidism patients were treated with methimazole at a starting dose of 30 mg daily, and ophthalmopathy patients were treated with high-dose intravenous methylprednisolone. According to the paper, TCR Vbeta CDR3 sequencing was carried out on 135 peripheral blood samples, which came from more than 40 ophthalmopathy, around 74 hyperthyroidism and some 17 progressor patients.

What the work shows at the level of the full study, not this receptor alone: Most expanded thyroid clonotypes (frequency above 0.001) were also detected in blood, suggesting blood repertoires may reflect thyroid immune responses. Sample size was not statistically predetermined, and blinding of investigators to group allocation was not performed. Ophthalmopathy was separated from stable hyperthyroidism by a 13 V-J signature model, with around 90% sensitivity and 81% to 83% specificity obtained in cross-validation and 80%/75% obtained in testing. In validation, the model predicted progression to ophthalmopathy a median of 6.5 months before onset, with roughly 70% sensitivity and almost 75% specificity.

The TCR beta CDR3 regions were amplified from RNA transcripts. For the first round of RT-PCR on the TCR CDR3, the HTBI primer set was used together with the Qiagen OneStep RT-PCR kit. Libraries were constructed in a second round of multiplex PCR, after which size selection and purification were performed. Paired-end sequencing of the libraries was performed with 100 bp reads on an Illumina HiSeq2000. Under the source paper's analysis protocol: SOAPnuke was used to process the raw data, with reads discarded if the reads contained adapters or uncalled bases, had a mean Phred below 15, or lacked an exact constant-primer or identifier match. High-quality paired reads were merged with COPE v1.2.5, and unique nucleotide sequences were defined as clonotypes. MiTCR v1.1 was used to align the clonotypes against IMGT TRBV, TRBD and TRBJ reference segments. Only V-J combinations with frequency above 0.0001, covering 99% to 99.2% of repertoires, were analysed. A TCS score was defined as the ratio between F50 (clonal expansion) and ExV (chaos), using BLOSUM62-based TCRdist between CDR3 peptides within each V-J. Welch's t-statistics and random forest reduced fewer than 550 V-J features to about 12, which were used in a naive Bayes classifier (R e1071). In TCRdb, the public reads were trimmed at Q25 with fastp and aligned with MiXCR, with productive beta chains retained. CDR3 protein sequences are deduplicated, and each keeps its most common genes and DNA. Clone size and V and J calls follow TCRdb, not the original study. A total of under 200,000 distinct CDR3 sequences appear in this sample, 8% to 9.5% of them only once. Of the sample, approximately 20% is held by the ten largest clones.

Points on this clonotype: Its binding antigen is unknown. No base quality information exists; no much larger clone differs at one position.

Hyperthyroidism patients were newly diagnosed, had a disease duration of under 2 months, and were aged 18 to 65 years. Any patient with an uncontrolled infection, another autoimmune disease, pregnancy or lactation was excluded. Diagnoses relied on clinical symptoms, serum thyroxine and TRAb, thyroid ultrasound and orbital computed tomography. Blood from progressor patients was collected at the time of first diagnosis with hyperthyroidism, before any ophthalmopathy symptoms had appeared. PBMCs were separated from roughly 10 ml of fresh peripheral blood using Ficoll-Paque density gradient centrifugation. Progressor patients were defined as those initially diagnosed with Graves' hyperthyroidism in whom ophthalmopathy developed during follow-up. Total RNA was extracted with Trizol reagent, and quality was checked on an Agilent 2100 Bioanalyzer. The junction shows trimming of 4 bases on V and 5 bases on J, and the gene matches do not reach 8 bases of it. From the cysteine through the phenylalanine, the CDR3 covers 15 amino acids. The entry retains the CDR3 DNA only, 45 bases that are in frame from base 1. Per the germline V gene (reference sequence), LNHDA is the CDR1 and SQIVND is the CDR2.

The sequence was collected from a woman aged 18 to 35 with Graves' hyperthyroidism that later progressed to Graves' ophthalmopathy. The V and J genes are TRBV19 and TRBJ2-5; TRBD2 aligns with 9 central bases. The sequencing sample was made of blood. The DNA sequence is given as TGTGCCAGTAGTACCGGGACTAGCAATTGGGAGACCCAGTACTTC. It encodes CASSTGTSNWETQYF. With all but the CDR3 taken from the reference TRBV19 and TRBJ2-5 genes, the full variable domain is: DGGITQSPKYLFRKEGQNVTLSCEQNLNHDAMYWYRQDPGQGLRLIYYSQIVNDFQKGDIAEGYSVSREKKESFPLTVTSAQKNPTAFYLCASSTGTSNWETQYFGPGTRLLVL.